This TCR beta chain was sequenced in a study of shared clonotypes between healthy human individuals. Study-wide background: There were three CD4 naive, three CD4 memory, two CD8 naive and one CD8 memory plates per donor.

Every contributor of samples was a Caucasian grown-up residing in Nashville, Tennessee. On this clone: Its specificity is not known.

Per the authors' pipeline: ImmunoSEQ yielded junction-only sequences lacking quality scores, so filtering differed. Using immunoSEQ multiplex PCR, the repertoire was profiled, and TCRdb retains in-frame clones only, with some absent. V and J calls and clone size are given by that table; D and trimming were obtained from the DNA. This table holds around 980,000 clones, 78% found once. The study's findings and limits: Sequencing depth was a factor that was expected to affect clonotype sharing among donors.

The TCR was taken from a man aged 18 to 30 in good health. Some clones in this sample may be carry-over from other donors' samples. The specimen was memory CD4+ T cells from PBMCs. The sample's subset: CD45RA-negative fraction.

CDR3 loop: CASSGRATTGNTIYF. CDR3 in DNA: TGTGCCAGCAGCGGTCGAGCCACCACTGGAAACACCATATATTTT. The rearrangement joins TRBV9 to TRBJ1-3; the D is unclear. Germline CDR1 reads SGDLS; CDR2 reads YYNGEE. This CDR3 has 15 residues. The germline V and J ends were trimmed by 3 bases and 2 bases, with 12 bases remaining between them. Variable domain in full (rest from reference TRBV9 and TRBJ1-3): DSGVTQTPKHLITATGQRVTLRCSPRSGDLSVYWYQQSLDQGLQFLIQYYNGEERAKGNILERFSAQQFPDLHSELNLSSLELGDSALYFCASSGRATTGNTIYFGEGSWLTVV.